This T cell receptor beta chain is drawn from a study of blood T cell repertoires in COVID-19. Looking at the study overall: Samples taken during acute and convalescent COVID-19 were collected in the United States, Italy and Spain.

Original handling: The assay estimated nucleated cells by amplifying reference gene primers. Only in-frame clones appear in the TCRdb table, and some are missing; sequencing was by immunoSEQ multiplex PCR. V and J calls and clone size are those listed in that table; D and trimming were worked out from the DNA. The sample gives some 60,000 clones, approximately 80% of which show up once; roughly 10% is in the top ten. Seattle-derived patients entered the study during active infection and were followed longitudinally. V shed 6 bases and J 2 bases; nucleotides not matched to a gene: 11. Germline V gene lookup returns CDR1 PRHDT and CDR2 FYEKMQ (reference sequence). The CDR3 loop spans 16 amino acids.

The sample was peripheral blood. V is TRBV13 and J is TRBJ2-3, with 7 bases identical to TRBD2. The receptor comes from a man between 45 and 60 years old with COVID-19, enrolled during active disease. The CDR3 loop is CASSIRSGGPTDTQYF. CDR3 bases: TGTGCCAGCAGTATTCGCTCGGGAGGCCCCACAGATACGCAGTATTTT.